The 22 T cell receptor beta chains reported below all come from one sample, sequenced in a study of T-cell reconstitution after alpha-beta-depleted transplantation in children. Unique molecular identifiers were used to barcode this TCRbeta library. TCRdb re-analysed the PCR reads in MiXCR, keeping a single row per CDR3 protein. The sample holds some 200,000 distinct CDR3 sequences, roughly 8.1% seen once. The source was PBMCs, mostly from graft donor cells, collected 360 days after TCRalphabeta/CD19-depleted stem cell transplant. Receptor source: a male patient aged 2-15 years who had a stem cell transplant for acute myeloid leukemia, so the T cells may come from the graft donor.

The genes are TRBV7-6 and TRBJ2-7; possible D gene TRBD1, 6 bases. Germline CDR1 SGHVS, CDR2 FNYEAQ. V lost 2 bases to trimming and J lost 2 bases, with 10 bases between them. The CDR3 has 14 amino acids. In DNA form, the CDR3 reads TGTGCCAGCAGCTTATGGGGGCAGCCCTACGAGCAGTACTTC. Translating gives CASSLWGQPYEQYF. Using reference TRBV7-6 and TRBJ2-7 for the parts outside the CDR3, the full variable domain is GAGVSQSPRYKVTKRGQDVALRCDPISGHVSLYWYRQALGQGPEFLTYFNYEAQQDKSGLPNDRFSAERPEGSISTLTIQRTEQRDSAMYRCASSLWGQPYEQYFGPGTRLTVT.

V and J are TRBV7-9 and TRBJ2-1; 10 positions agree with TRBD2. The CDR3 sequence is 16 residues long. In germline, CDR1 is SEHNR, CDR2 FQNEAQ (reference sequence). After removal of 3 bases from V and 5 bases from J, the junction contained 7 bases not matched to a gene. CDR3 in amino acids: CASSLASGGVNNEQFF. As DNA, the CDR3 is TGTGCCAGCAGCTTGGCCAGCGGGGGGGTCAACAATGAGCAGTTCTTC.

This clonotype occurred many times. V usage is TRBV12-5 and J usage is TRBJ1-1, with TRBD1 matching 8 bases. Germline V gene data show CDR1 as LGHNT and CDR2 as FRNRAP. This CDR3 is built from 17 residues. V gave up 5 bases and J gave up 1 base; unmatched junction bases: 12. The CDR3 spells CASGPGLQGEGNTEAFF. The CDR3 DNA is TGTGCTAGTGGTCCTGGGCTACAGGGGGAAGGGAACACTGAAGCTTTCTTT. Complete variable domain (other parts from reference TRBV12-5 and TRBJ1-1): DARVTQTPRHKVTEMGQEVTMRCQPILGHNTVFWYRQTMMQGLELLAYFRNRAPLDDSGMPKDRFSAEMPDATLATLKIQPSEPRDSAVYFCASGPGLQGEGNTEAFFGQGTRLTVV.

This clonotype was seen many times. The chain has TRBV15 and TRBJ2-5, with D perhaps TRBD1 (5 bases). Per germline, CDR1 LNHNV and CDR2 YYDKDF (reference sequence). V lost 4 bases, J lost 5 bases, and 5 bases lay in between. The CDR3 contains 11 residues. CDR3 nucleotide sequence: TGTGCCACCAGCACAGGGGAGACCCAGTACTTC. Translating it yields CATSTGETQYF.

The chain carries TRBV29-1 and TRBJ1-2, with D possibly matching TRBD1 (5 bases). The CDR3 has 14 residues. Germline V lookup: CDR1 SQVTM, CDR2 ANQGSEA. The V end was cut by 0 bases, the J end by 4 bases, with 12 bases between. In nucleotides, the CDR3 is TGCAGCGTTGAAGAGTCAGGGAGGTCCTATGGCTACACCTTC. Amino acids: CSVEESGRSYGYTF.

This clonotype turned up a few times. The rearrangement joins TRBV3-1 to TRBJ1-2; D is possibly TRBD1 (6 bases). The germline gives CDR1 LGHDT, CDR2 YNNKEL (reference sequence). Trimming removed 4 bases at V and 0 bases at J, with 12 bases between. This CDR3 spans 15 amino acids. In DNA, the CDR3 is TGTGCCAGCAGCCCGCAGCGGACAGCTAACTATGGCTACACCTTC. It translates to CASSPQRTANYGYTF.

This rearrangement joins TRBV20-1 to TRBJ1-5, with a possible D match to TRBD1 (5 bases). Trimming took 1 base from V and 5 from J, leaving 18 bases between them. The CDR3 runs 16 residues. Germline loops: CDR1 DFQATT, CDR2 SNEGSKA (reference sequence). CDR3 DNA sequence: TGCAGTGCTAGAGCCCCGATGGAGGGGAGGGATCAGCCCCAGCATTTT. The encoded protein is CSARAPMEGRDQPQHF.

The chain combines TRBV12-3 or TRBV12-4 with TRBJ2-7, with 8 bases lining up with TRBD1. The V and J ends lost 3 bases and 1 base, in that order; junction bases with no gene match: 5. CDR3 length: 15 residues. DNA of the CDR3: TGTGCCAGCAGTTTTCAGGGGGCACATTCCTACGAGCAGTACGTC. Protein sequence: CASSFQGAHSYEQYV.

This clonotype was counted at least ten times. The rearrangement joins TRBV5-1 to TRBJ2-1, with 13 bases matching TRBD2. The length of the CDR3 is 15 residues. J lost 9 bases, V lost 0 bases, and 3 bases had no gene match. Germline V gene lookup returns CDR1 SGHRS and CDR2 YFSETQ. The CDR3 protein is CASSLDGTSGIEQFF. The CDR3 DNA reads TGCGCCAGCAGCTTGGACGGGACTAGCGGGATTGAGCAGTTCTTC.

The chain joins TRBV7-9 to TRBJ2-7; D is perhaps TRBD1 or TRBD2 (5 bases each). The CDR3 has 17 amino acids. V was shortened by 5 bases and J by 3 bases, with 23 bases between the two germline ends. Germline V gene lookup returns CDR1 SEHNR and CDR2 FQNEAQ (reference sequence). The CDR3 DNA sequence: TGTGCCAGCAGCCTACCTCTGGGGGTACCTTACAGCTACGAGCAGTACTTC. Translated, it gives CASSLPLGVPYSYEQYF.

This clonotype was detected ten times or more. CDR3 sequence (DNA): TGCAGCGTTGCCCTAACCACCGGGGAGCTGTTTTTT. Encoded protein: CSVALTTGELFF. The chain links TRBV29-1 to TRBJ2-2, with D unclear. Germline-derived CDR1 and CDR2 are SQVTM and ANQGSEA. CDR3 length: 12 amino acids. V lost 4 bases and J lost 4, with 7 bases in between.

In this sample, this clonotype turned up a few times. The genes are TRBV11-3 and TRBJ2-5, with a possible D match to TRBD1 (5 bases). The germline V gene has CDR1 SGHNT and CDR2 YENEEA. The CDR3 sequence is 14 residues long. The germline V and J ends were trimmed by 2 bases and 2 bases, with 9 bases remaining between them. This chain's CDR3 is CASSLQGGQETQYF. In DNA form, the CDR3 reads TGTGCCAGCAGCTTACAGGGTGGTCAAGAGACCCAGTACTTC.

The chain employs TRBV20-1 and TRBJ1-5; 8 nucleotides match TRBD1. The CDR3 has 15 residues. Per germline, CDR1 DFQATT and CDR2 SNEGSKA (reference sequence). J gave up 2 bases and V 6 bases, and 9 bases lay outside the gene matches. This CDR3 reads CSAAGQVLGNQPQHF. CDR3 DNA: TGCAGTGCAGCGGGACAGGTGTTGGGCAATCAGCCCCAGCATTTT.

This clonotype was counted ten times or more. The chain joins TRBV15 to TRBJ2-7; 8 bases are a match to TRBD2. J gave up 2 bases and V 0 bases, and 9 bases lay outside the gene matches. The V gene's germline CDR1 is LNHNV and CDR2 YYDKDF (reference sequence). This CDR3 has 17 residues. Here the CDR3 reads CATSRDRREGTPYEQYV. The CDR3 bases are TGTGCCACCAGCAGAGATCGTCGGGAGGGAACCCCCTACGAGCAGTACGTC.

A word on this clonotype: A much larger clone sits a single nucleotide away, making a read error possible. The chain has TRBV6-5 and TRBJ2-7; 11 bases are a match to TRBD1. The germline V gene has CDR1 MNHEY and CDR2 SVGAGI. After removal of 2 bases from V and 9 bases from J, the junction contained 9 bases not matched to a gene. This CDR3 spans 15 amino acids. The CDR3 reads CASSYGTGGEDVQYF. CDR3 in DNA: TGTGCCAGCAGTTACGGGACAGGGGGAGAGGATGTGCAGTACTTC.

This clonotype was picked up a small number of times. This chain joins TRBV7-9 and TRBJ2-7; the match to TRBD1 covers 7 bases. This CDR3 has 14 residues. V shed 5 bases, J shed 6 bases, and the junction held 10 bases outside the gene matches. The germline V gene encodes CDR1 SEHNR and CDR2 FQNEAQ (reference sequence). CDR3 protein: CASSRSRGSVEQYF. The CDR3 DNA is TGTGCCAGCAGCCGAAGCAGGGGGTCTGTCGAGCAGTACTTC.

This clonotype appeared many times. The CDR3 bases are TGTGCCACCAGCGGAGCACGGGGTGAGCAGTTCTTC. Translating gives CATSGARGEQFF. This chain links TRBV15 with TRBJ2-1, with D perhaps TRBD2 (5 bases). This CDR3 comprises 12 residues. Germline CDR1 and CDR2: LNHNV and YYDKDF (reference sequence). Trimming took 5 bases from V and 9 from J, leaving 11 bases between them.

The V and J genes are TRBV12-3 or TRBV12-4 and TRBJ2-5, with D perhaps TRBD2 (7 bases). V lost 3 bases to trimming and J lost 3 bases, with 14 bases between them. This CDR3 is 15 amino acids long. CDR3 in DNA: TGTGCCAGCAGTTTTATCGGGGGGCCAAAAGAGACCCAGTACTTC. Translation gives CASSFIGGPKETQYF.

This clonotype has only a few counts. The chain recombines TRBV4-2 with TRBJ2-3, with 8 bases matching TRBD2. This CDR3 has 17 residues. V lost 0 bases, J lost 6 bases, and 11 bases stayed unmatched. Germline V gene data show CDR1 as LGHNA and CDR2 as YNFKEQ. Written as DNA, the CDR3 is TGTGCCAGCAGCCAAGAAGGGTACGGGAGGGCCAAGGATACGCAGTATTTT. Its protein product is CASSQEGYGRAKDTQYF.

CDR3 sequence reads: CAIRDALTIFYEQYF. CDR3 sequence (DNA): TGTGCCATCCGGGATGCCCTAACGATCTTCTACGAGCAGTACTTC. V usage is TRBV10-3 and J usage is TRBJ2-7, with D maybe TRBD2 (5 bases). V was trimmed by 8 bases and J by 3 bases, leaving 20 bases between them. Germline assignment: CDR1 ENHRY and CDR2 SYGVKD. There are 15 residues in the CDR3.

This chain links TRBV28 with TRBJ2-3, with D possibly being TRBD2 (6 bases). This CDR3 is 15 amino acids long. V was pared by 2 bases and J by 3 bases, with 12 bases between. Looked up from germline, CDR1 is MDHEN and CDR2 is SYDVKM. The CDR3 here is CASSLPGAGTDTQYF. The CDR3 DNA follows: TGTGCCAGCAGTTTACCGGGAGCAGGGACAGATACGCAGTATTTT.

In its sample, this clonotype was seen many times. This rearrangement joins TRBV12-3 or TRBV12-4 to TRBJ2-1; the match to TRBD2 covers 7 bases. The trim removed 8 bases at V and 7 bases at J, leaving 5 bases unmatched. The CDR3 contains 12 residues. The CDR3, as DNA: TGTGCCAGCGGGAGGGGAGTGAATGAGCAGTTCTTC. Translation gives CASGRGVNEQFF.